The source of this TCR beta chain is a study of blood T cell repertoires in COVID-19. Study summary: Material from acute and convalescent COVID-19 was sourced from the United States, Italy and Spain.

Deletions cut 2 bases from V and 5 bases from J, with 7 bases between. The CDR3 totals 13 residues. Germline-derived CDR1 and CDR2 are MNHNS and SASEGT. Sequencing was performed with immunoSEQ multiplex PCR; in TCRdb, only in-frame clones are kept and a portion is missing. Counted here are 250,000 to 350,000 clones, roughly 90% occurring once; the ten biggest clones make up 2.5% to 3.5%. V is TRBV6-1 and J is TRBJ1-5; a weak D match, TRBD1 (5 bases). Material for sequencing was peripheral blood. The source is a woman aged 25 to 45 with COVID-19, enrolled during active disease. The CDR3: CASSEIQDQPQHF. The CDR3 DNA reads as TGTGCCAGCAGTGAAATACAGGATCAGCCCCAGCATTTT.